This is a list of T cell receptor beta chains from one sample in a study of blood T cell repertoires in COVID-19. This table comes from immunoSEQ multiplex PCR, and its TCRdb copy is limited to in-frame clones, with some not included. The table lists roughly 180,000 clones, around 80% of them singletons. Input material: peripheral blood. All receptors come from a woman in her thirties or forties with COVID-19, enrolled during active disease. Each CDR3 is given with its conserved first and last residue.

v_gene,j_gene,len,CDR3aa
TRBV9,TRBJ2-7,15,CASSLGQEISYEQYF
TRBV6-5,TRBJ1-2,13,CASSYRTGDGYTF
TRBV4-1,TRBJ1-2,15,CASSPTVQGNYGYTF
TRBV4-1,TRBJ1-2,14,CASSRQIPDYGYTF
TRBV27,TRBJ2-1,17,CASSLPIPTSGEREQFF
TRBV10-3,TRBJ2-5,14,CAIRETSGQETQYF
TRBV24-1,TRBJ2-7,14,CATSGASGTYEQYF
TRBV11-3,TRBJ1-1,13,CASSLRTGAEAFF
TRBV29-1,TRBJ1-1,13,CSVGDRVVAEAFF
TRBV10-1,TRBJ2-2,14,CASSPGGNTGELFF
TRBV5-5,TRBJ1-2,13,CASSFDLNYGYTF
TRBV2,TRBJ2-7,13,CATSDRLAYEQYF
TRBV12-3/TRBV12-4,TRBJ1-1,11,CASSSGAEAFF
TRBV7-7,TRBJ1-2,12,CAVGQGGYGYTF
TRBV7-9,TRBJ1-4,14,CASGGRTTNEKLFF
TRBV9,TRBJ2-2,16,CASNPRPGMSTGELFF
TRBV12-1,TRBJ1-5,16,CASRTRDIDSNQPQHF
TRBV7-9,TRBJ1-3,14,CASSSSSSGNTIYF
TRBV28,TRBJ1-4,14,CASSLAGDGEKLFF
TRBV11-2,TRBJ1-3,15,CASSRGAPAGNTIYF
TRBV7-9,TRBJ2-7,16,CASSPSGGQGYYEQYF
TRBV27,TRBJ1-5,16,CASSPFGQSTNQPQHF
TRBV7-2,TRBJ1-2,15,CASTRDQQAIYGYTF
TRBV18,TRBJ1-2,14,CASSPRTDNYGYTF
TRBV19,TRBJ1-5,17,CASSIDGGTGGNQPQHF
TRBV28,TRBJ2-3,16,CASSLKREEGTDTQYF
TRBV7-7,TRBJ2-2,15,CASSYGQGETGELFF
TRBV6-5,TRBJ1-3,15,CASAGYPLGGNTIYF
TRBV10-1,TRBJ2-1,14,CASGPQREGAEQFF
TRBV6-1,TRBJ1-5,12,CASSDARWPQHF
TRBV6-2/TRBV6-3,TRBJ1-1,16,CASSYSEAGMNTEAFF
TRBV28,TRBJ1-1,13,CASNTPSRREAFF
TRBV24-1,TRBJ2-3,14,CATRGQGDADTQYF
TRBV6-5,TRBJ1-1,14,CATHRAGGNTEAFF
TRBV14,TRBJ1-6,13,CASSDRGNSPLHF
TRBV20-1,TRBJ1-6,11,CSAGPGTLDDF
TRBV5-4,TRBJ2-3,16,CASSLGLAGVGDTQYF
TRBV9,TRBJ1-6,13,CASSVNYNSPLHF
TRBV6-2/TRBV6-3,TRBJ2-3,15,CASSYRLVNTDTQYF
TRBV3-1/TRBV3-2,TRBJ2-2,12,CASSPFSGELFF
TRBV6-5,TRBJ2-1,14,CASRATSIHNEQFF
TRBV7-2,TRBJ2-5,15,CASSPGGGARKTQYF
TRBV19,TRBJ1-1,13,CASSSYRTTEAFF
TRBV7-2,TRBJ1-5,14,CASSFLGADQPQHF
TRBV5-1,TRBJ1-6,16,CASSLAFGGRNSPLHF
TRBV10-2,TRBJ2-5,17,CASSDLAGRSRGETQYF
TRBV6-4,TRBJ1-2,17,CASSEGDSPDRRGGYTF
TRBV9,TRBJ1-2,14,CASSPLDRDYGYTF
TRBV6-5,TRBJ1-1,15,CASIPRRNQNTEAFF
TRBV6-1,TRBJ1-5,13,CASSDRFNQPQHF
TRBV6-8,TRBJ1-1,13,CASSYEVRTEAFF
TRBV6-4,TRBJ2-1,16,CASSEGPAGSFNEQFF
TRBV28,TRBJ1-2,11,CASSSNLGYTF
TRBV5-4,TRBJ1-1,15,CASSLGPTGNTEAFF
TRBV14,TRBJ2-3,15,CASSQEQRSTDTQYF
TRBV3-1/TRBV3-2,TRBJ2-7,13,CASSQRRDSEQYF
TRBV27,TRBJ1-6,15,CASSGAGSRGSPLHF